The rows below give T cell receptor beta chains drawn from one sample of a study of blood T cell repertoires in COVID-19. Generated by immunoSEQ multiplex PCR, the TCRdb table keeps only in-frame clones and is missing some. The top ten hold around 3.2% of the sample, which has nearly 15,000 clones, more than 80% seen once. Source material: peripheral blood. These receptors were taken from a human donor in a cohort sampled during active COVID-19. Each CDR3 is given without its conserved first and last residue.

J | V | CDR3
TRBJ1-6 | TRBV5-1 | ASSLDSPGNSPLH
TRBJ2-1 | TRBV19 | ASQRDSASSYNEQF
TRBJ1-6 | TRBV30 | AWSVGVSRSYNSPLH
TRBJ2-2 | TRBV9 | ASSETQARELF
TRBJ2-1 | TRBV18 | ASSPLAGYTYNEQF
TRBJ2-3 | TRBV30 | ACAGRFSTDTQY
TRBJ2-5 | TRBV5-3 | ARSWGDSRETQY
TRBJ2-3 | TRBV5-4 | ASGPRGDTQY
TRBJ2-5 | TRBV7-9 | ASGTGVETQY
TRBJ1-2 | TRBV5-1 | ASSSQGGYGYT
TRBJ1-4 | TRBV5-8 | ASSPTGHANEKLF
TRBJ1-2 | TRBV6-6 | ASSPRGAYGYT
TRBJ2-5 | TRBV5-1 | ASSLIGGQETQY
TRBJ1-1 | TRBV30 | ASRRGANTEAF
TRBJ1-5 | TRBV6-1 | ASSERGINQPQH
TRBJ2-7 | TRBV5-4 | ASSLAGRGSYEQY
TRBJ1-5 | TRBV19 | ASSRSSGNQPQH
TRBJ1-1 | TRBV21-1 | ASSKGGRTGNTEAF
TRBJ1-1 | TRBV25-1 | ASSDRGTGAF
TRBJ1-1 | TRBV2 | ASSGTGEGAF
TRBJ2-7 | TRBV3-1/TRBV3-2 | ASSRPGTGWVYEQY
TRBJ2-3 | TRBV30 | ACGLAGGLSTDTQY
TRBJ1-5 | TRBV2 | ASMTPNQPQH
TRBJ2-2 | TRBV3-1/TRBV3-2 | ASSPYGQGNTGELF
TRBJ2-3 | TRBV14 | ASSRHATGYADTQY
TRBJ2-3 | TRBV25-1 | ASSPGTGGPDTQY
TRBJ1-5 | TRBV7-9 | ASSLDGTGPNQPQH
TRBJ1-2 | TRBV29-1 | SVEVGRQGGGYT
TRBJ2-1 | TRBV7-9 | ASSFYGNEQF
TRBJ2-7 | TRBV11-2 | ASSRLTEQY
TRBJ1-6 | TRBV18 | ASSPDRARSPLH
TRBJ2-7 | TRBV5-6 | ASSLLDIHEQY
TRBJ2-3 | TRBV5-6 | ASSFYPPPDTQY
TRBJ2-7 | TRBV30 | AWNRGLGYEQY
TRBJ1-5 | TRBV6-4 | ASSDLGGLMKPQH
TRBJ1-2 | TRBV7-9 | ASSPGPVPNYGYT
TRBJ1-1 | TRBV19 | ASHGQGLRTEAF
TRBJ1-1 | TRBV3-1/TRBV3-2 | ASRQIGQGSVTEAF
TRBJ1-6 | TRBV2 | ASRRDRGNSPLH
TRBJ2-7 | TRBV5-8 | ASSYRGGVAHEQY
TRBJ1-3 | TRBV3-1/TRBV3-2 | ASSQPNTIY
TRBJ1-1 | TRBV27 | ASSLTGTGTSTEAF
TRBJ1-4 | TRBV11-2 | ASSLGTGNVGEKLF
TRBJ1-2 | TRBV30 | AWSDRGRDYGYT
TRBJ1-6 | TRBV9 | ASSVGSESYNSPLH
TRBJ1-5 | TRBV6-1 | ASSEVTASQPQH
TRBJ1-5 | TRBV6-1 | ASSEAVADQPQH
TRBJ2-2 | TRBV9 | ASSVDRGGHTGELF
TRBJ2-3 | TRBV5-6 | ASSETGASRPDTQY
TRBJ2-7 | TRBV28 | ASRQTSGRTYEQY
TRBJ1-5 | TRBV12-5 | ASGLTGGTGSNQPQH
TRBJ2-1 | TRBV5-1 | ASSLETGANEQF
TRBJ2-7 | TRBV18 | ASSPAGGEQY